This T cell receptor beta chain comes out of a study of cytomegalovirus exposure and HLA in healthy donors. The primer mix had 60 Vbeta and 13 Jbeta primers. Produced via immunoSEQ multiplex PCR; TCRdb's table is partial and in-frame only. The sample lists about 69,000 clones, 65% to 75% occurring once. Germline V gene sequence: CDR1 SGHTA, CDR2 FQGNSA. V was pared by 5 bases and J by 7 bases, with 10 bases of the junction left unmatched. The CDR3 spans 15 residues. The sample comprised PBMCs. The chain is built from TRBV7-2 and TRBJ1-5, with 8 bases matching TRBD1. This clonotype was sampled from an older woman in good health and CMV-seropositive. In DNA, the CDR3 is TGTGCCAGCAGCATGGACAGGGCAAATGGGCAGCCCCAGCATTTT. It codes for CASSMDRANGQPQHF. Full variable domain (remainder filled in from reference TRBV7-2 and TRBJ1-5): GAGVSQSPSNKVTEKGKDVELRCDPISGHTALYWYRQSLGQGLEFLIYFQGNSAPDKSGLPSDRFSAERTGGSVSTLTIQRTQQEDSAVYLCASSMDRANGQPQHFGDGTRLSIL.